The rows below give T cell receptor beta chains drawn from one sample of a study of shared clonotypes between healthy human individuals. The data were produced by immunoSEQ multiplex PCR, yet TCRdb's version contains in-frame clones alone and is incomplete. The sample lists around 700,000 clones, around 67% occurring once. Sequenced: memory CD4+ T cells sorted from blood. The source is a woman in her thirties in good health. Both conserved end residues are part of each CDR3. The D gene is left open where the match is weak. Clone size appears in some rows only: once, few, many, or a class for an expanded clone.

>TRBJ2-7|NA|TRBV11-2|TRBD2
CASSGAGEGEQYF
TGTGCCAGCAGTGGAGCGGGAGAAGGCGAGCAGTACTTC
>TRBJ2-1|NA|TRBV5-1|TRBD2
CASSQGTSGVNEQFF
TGCGCCAGCAGCCAAGGGACTAGCGGGGTAAATGAGCAGTTCTTC
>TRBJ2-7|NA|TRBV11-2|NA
CASSLGEFSYEQYF
TGTGCCAGCAGCTTAGGAGAATTCTCCTACGAGCAGTACTTC
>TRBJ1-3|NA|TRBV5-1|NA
CASSLSPGSSGNTIYF
TGCGCCAGCAGCTTATCCCCAGGAAGCTCTGGAAACACCATATATTTT
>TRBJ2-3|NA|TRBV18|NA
CASSQQGTDTQYF
TGTGCCAGCTCACAACAGGGCACAGATACGCAGTATTTT
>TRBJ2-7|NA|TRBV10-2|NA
CASGSSRDTVQYF
TGCGCCAGCGGGAGTAGCCGGGATACGGTGCAGTACTTC
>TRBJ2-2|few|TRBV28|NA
CASFGPNTGELFF
TGTGCCAGCTTTGGGCCGAACACCGGGGAGCTGTTTTTT
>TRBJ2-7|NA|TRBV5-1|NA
CASNPGGRATYEQYF
TGCGCCAGCAACCCCGGGGGGCGGGCCACCTACGAGCAGTACTTC
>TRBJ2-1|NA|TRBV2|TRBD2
CASSGHALASNEQFF
TGTGCCAGCAGTGGCCATGCACTAGCGAGCAATGAGCAGTTCTTC
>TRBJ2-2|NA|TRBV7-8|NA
CASSLAQGNGELFF
TGTGCCAGCAGCTTAGCCCAGGGTAATGGGGAGCTGTTTTTT
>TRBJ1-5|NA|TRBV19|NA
CASSVRGDQPQHF
TGTGCCAGTAGTGTTCGGGGGGACCAGCCCCAGCATTTT
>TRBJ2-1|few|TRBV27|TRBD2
CASSLSWTSGSREQFF
TGTGCCAGCAGTTTATCCTGGACTAGCGGGAGCAGGGAGCAGTTCTTC
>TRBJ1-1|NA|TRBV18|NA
CASSPSTSRGEAFF
TGTGCCAGCTCACCTTCGACATCTCGAGGTGAAGCTTTCTTT
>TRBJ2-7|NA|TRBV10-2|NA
CASSESIGGPPYEQYF
TGCGCCAGCAGTGAGTCTATCGGGGGGCCGCCCTACGAGCAGTACTTC
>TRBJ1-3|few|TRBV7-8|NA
CASSPRGLSGNTIYF
TGTGCCAGCAGCCCCCGGGGTTTATCTGGAAACACCATATATTTT
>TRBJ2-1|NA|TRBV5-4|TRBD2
CASSIAGVNGQFF
TGTGCCAGCAGCATAGCGGGAGTAAACGGGCAGTTCTTC
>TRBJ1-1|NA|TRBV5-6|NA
CASSLVGAMNTEAFF
TGTGCCAGCAGCCTGGTTGGGGCCATGAACACTGAAGCTTTCTTT